This record covers a single TCR beta chain. The sample is drawn from a study of blood T cell repertoires in COVID-19. Background on the study: T cells, B-cell-depleted T cells, or PBMCs supplied cDNA or gDNA.

Using immunoSEQ multiplex PCR, the repertoire was profiled, and TCRdb retains in-frame clones only, with some absent. The sample gives more than 300,000 clones, 90% to 95% of which show up once; 3.9% is in the top ten. The sample comprised PBMCs or T cells enriched from blood (not recorded which). This TCR was sampled from a woman between 25 and 40 years old who had been exposed to COVID-19.

CDR3 nucleotide sequence: TGTGCCAGCAGATACCAGGAGGCCGCGGGATTGGAGACCCAGTACTTC. It yields the protein CASRYQEAAGLETQYF. V gene TRBV6-5 combines with J gene TRBJ2-5, with a tentative D call TRBD2 (6 bases). In germline, CDR1 is MNHEY, CDR2 SVGAGI. The CDR3 consists of 16 residues. V was trimmed by 6 bases and J by 5 bases, leaving 22 bases between them.